The T cell receptor beta chain described here comes from a study of vaccination and CD4 T cells after COVID-19. Whole-study context: Cells received overlapping spike peptides from SARS-CoV-2, HCoV-NL63, HCoV-OC43 and HCoV-229E as stimulation. Study-level findings and limits: Median counts of SARS-CoV-2-reactive clonotypes increased from approximately 21 to 40; this difference was not significant. With convalescent patients, a median 86.3% of reactive clones emerged solely after vaccination.

This clonotype was counted between two and nine times. The antigen is unknown. Sequence data for DNA of cultured CD4+ T cells were generated by the Oncomine TCR Beta short-read assay. TCRdb reanalysed the PCR reads using MiXCR and keeps one entry per CDR3 protein. The sample lists 17,000 or so distinct CDR3 sequences; approximately 50% were seen once. CDR1 is SEHNR, CDR2 FQNEAQ, per germline (reference sequence). The CDR3 extends over 16 amino acids. Trimming left V 5 bases short and J 1 base short, with 17 bases between. Stated treatment: approximately nine-day PBMC culture with coronavirus spike peptide pools or control peptides (ViraFEST assay). Expanded clonotypes were found by TCR sequencing after peptide-pool stimulation (ViraFEST).

This receptor was obtained from a human donor who had recovered from COVID-19. The sequencing here drew on CD4+ T cells from blood, cultured in vitro, taken before SARS-CoV-2 vaccination. The genes are TRBV7-9 and TRBJ2-5; D not resolved. CDR3 in DNA: TGTGCCAGCAGCCCCCGTGGCGACGGGTTCCAAGAGACCCAGTACTTC. The encoded protein is CASSPRGDGFQETQYF.